The 6 T cell receptor beta chains given below trace back to one sample, sequenced in a study of OX40 agonist ivuxolimab in advanced cancers. Some clones are missing from TCRdb's copy, which holds only in-frame ones; the method was immunoSEQ multiplex PCR. This sample yields about 69,000 clones, of which more than 80% are seen a single time; around 6% belongs to the top ten. The sequencing used CD4+ or CD8+ T cells sorted from blood, collected in a trial of the OX40 agonist ivuxolimab. All receptors come from an adult with an advanced solid tumor such as melanoma, head and neck, liver or kidney cancer.

The V gene is TRBV9, the J gene TRBJ2-2; D unresolved. V dropped 0 bases and J dropped 5 bases, with 11 bases sitting between them. Germline CDR1 SGDLS, CDR2 YYNGEE. The CDR3 loop spans 15 amino acids. CDR3 region: CASSVEPRPTGELFF. DNA of the CDR3: TGTGCCAGCAGCGTAGAACCGCGACCGACCGGGGAGCTGTTTTTT.

The chain uses TRBV7-9 and TRBJ2-7; the D is unclear. Germline lookup yields CDR1 SEHNR and CDR2 FQNEAQ (reference sequence). This CDR3 has 13 residues. Trimming left V 1 base short and J 0 bases short, with 4 bases between. CDR3 nucleotides: TGTGCCAGCAGCTTAGTTGTCTCCTACGAGCAGTACTTC. Translating gives CASSLVVSYEQYF.

The CDR3 protein is CASSPDRGFNQPQHF. The CDR3 DNA follows: TGTGCCAGCAGTCCGGACAGGGGCTTCAATCAGCCCCAGCATTTT. J is TRBJ1-5 and V is TRBV28; 9 nucleotides line up with TRBD1. The CDR3 spans 15 residues. V gave up 5 bases and J gave up 3 bases; unmatched junction bases: 5. Germline CDR1 reads MDHEN; CDR2 reads SYDVKM. The whole variable domain, remainder taken from reference TRBV28 and TRBJ1-5, is DVKVTQSSRYLVKRTGEKVFLECVQDMDHENMFWYRQDPGLGLRLIYFSYDVKMKEKGDIPEGYSVSREKKERFSLILESASTNQTSMYLCASSPDRGFNQPQHFGDGTRLSIL.

This rearrangement joins TRBV25-1 to TRBJ2-1, with 7 bases identical to TRBD2. The CDR3 runs 15 residues. CDR1 MGHDK and CDR2 SYGVNS come from the germline V gene. Germline trimming cut 3 bases from V and 2 bases from J; bases unmatched to any gene: 4. Here the CDR3 reads CASSDREETYNEQFF. CDR3 bases: TGTGCCAGCAGTGACCGGGAGGAAACCTACAATGAGCAGTTCTTC.

The CDR3 DNA follows: TGTGCCAGCAGTTTAATTGGGACCGTCGGGTATGGCTACACCTTC. Protein: CASSLIGTVGYGYTF. The rearrangement joins TRBV27 to TRBJ1-2, with a weak D call TRBD1 (5 bases). This CDR3 contains 15 residues. CDR1 and CDR2 (germline): MNHEY, SMNVEV (reference sequence). With 2 bases removed from V and 5 bases from J, the gap between germline ends came to 15 bases.

V is TRBV19 and J is TRBJ1-6, with 11 bases aligning to TRBD1. This CDR3 is 18 amino acids long. CDR1 and CDR2 from the germline V gene are LNHDA and SQIVND (reference sequence). V lost 5 bases and J lost 9; bases outside the gene matches: 15. The CDR3: CASSVPGTGGSESSPLHF. In DNA, the CDR3 is TGTGCCAGTAGTGTTCCCGGGACAGGGGGTTCGGAGAGTTCACCCCTCCACTTT.